The next 21 T cell receptor beta chains were all read from a single sample in a study of blood T cell repertoires in COVID-19. The assay was immunoSEQ multiplex PCR, and TCRdb's table has in-frame clones only and misses some. The sample has more than 50,000 clones, around 83% seen once. The sample taken for sequencing was peripheral blood. The receptors derive from a human donor in a cohort sampled during active COVID-19.

This chain links TRBV19 with TRBJ1-2; TRBD1 is a possible D gene (5 bases). Trimming left V 1 base short and J 9 bases short, with 12 bases between. The germline V gene encodes CDR1 LNHDA and CDR2 SQIVND (reference sequence). This CDR3 region has 13 residues. CDR3 sequence reads: CASSIVTALSYTF. The CDR3 DNA reads as TGTGCCAGTAGTATAGTGACAGCCCTAAGCTACACCTTC.

The chain employs TRBV7-9 and TRBJ1-5; D not certain. The V end lost 5 bases, the J end lost 3 bases, and 8 bases lay between the germline ends. CDR1 SEHNR and CDR2 FQNEAQ come from the germline V gene (reference sequence). The CDR3 runs to 13 residues. The CDR3, as DNA: TGTGCCAGCAGCCACGGGGTCAATCAGCCCCAGCATTTT. This gives the protein CASSHGVNQPQHF.

The chain recombines TRBV10-3 with TRBJ1-6; 7 bases line up with TRBD1. Losses at the gene ends were 8 bases for V and 4 bases for J; bases not matched to a gene: 5. Germline CDR1 and CDR2: ENHRY and SYGVKD. CDR3 length equals 14 residues. For the CDR3, the DNA is TGTGCCATCCGGGGGGGACAGTATAATTCACCCCTCCACTTT. The encoded protein is CAIRGGQYNSPLHF.

This chain connects TRBV5-1 to TRBJ2-2; TRBD1 aligns across 8 bases. With 4 bases clipped from V and 1 base from J, the junction kept 3 bases outside the gene matches. The CDR3 consists of 15 residues. Germline CDR1 SGHRS, CDR2 YFSETQ. The CDR3 DNA sequence: TGCGCCAGCAGCAGGGGACAGGAGAACACCGGGGAGCTGTTTTTT. The encoded protein is CASSRGQENTGELFF.

The rearrangement uses TRBV18 and TRBJ2-7; D perhaps matches TRBD1 (5 bases). V dropped 3 bases and J dropped 2 bases, with 8 bases sitting between them. The CDR3 runs 13 residues. CDR1 is KGHSH, CDR2 LQKENI, per germline. The CDR3 bases are TGTGCCAGCTCACCCTCGACAGCCTACGAGCAGTACGTC. Its protein is CASSPSTAYEQYV.

J is TRBJ2-7 and V is TRBV4-1; D may be TRBD2 (6 bases). This CDR3 has 13 residues. V gave up 0 bases and J gave up 4 bases, with 7 bases separating them. Looked up from germline, CDR1 is MGHRA and CDR2 is YSYEKL. For the CDR3, the DNA is TGCGCCAGCAGCCAAGATCGGGGGTACGAGCAGTACGTC. Amino acids: CASSQDRGYEQYV.

This sequence joins TRBV11-2 and TRBJ2-1; D perhaps matches TRBD1 (6 bases). This CDR3 comprises 15 residues. Germline CDR1 reads SGHAT; CDR2 reads FQNNGV. V was shortened by 5 bases and J by 3 bases, with 14 bases between the two germline ends. This CDR3 is CASSPDAGDYNEQFF. In nucleotides, the CDR3 is TGTGCCAGCAGCCCAGACGCAGGGGACTACAATGAGCAGTTCTTC.

This clone appeared once. V usage is TRBV10-1 and J usage is TRBJ2-3, with 8 positions matching TRBD2. V trimming: 2 bases; J trimming: 4 bases; junction bases outside the gene matches: 5. Looked up from germline, CDR1 is WNHNN and CDR2 is SYGVQD (reference sequence). This CDR3 is built from 15 residues. CDR3: CASSERGGLADTQYF. In DNA, the CDR3 is TGCGCCAGCAGTGAGCGGGGGGGCCTCGCAGATACGCAGTATTTT.

The rearrangement joins TRBV5-4 to TRBJ2-1, with D possibly being TRBD1 (6 bases). Trimming shortened V by 1 base and J by 2 bases, and 13 bases separated the two germline ends. Looked up from germline, CDR1 is SGHNT and CDR2 is YYREEE (reference sequence). This CDR3 has 16 residues. The DNA for the CDR3 is TGTGCCAGCAGCTTGAATGGTGGGGGCCCCTACAATGAGCAGTTCTTC. This sequence encodes CASSLNGGGPYNEQFF.

V gene TRBV6-2 or TRBV6-3 combines with J gene TRBJ1-6, with 9 bases matching TRBD1. Germline V gene data show CDR1 as MNHEY and CDR2 as SVGEGT. The CDR3 is 15 residues long. V was pared by 2 bases and J by 8 bases, with 4 bases of the junction left unmatched. The CDR3 DNA follows: TGTGCCAGCAGTTACGGGGGACAGGGACATTCACCCCTCCACTTT. As protein: CASSYGGQGHSPLHF.

The chain recombines TRBV12-3 or TRBV12-4 with TRBJ1-5, with a weak D call TRBD1 (5 bases). The CDR3 is 12 amino acids. V was pared by 6 bases and J by 7 bases, with 10 bases between. The CDR3 spells CASRRGEQPQHF. As DNA, the CDR3 is TGTGCCAGCAGGCGGGGGGAACAGCCCCAGCATTTT.

The rearrangement links TRBV4-1 to TRBJ2-2; 8 bases map to TRBD2. Looked up from germline, CDR1 is MGHRA and CDR2 is YSYEKL. Unmatched junction bases numbered 3, after V lost 4 bases and J lost 2 bases. This CDR3 is 15 amino acids long. DNA of the CDR3: TGCGCCAGCAGCCTCGGGGGGGTCAACACCGGGGAGCTGTTTTTT. Encoded protein: CASSLGGVNTGELFF.

This clone has a single count. The chain employs TRBV27 and TRBJ2-5, with 13 bases that match TRBD2. The CDR3 covers 16 residues. CDR1 and CDR2 from the germline V gene are MNHEY and SMNVEV (reference sequence). V was clipped by 6 bases and J by 2 bases; unmatched bases: 6. CDR3 residues: CASSTSGGEYQETQYF. In nucleotides, the CDR3 is TGTGCCAGCAGCACTAGCGGGGGGGAGTATCAAGAGACCCAGTACTTC.

This clone was recorded a few times. V gene TRBV6-5 combines with J gene TRBJ1-1; D is ambiguous. The germline V gene has CDR1 MNHEY and CDR2 SVGAGI. With 7 bases removed from V and 6 bases from J, the gap between germline ends came to 15 bases. There are 13 residues in the CDR3. CDR3 sequence (DNA): TGTGCCAGCAATCAGCGTATAGACGCTGAAGCTTTCTTT. As protein: CASNQRIDAEAFF.

The chain has TRBV14 and TRBJ1-2; a weak D match, TRBD1 (5 bases). The ends were cut back, 4 bases at V and 4 bases at J, with 16 bases in the middle. The CDR3 loop spans 15 amino acids. The V gene's germline CDR1 is SGHDN and CDR2 FVKESK. CDR3: CASSLRGARAYGYTF. Here the CDR3 DNA reads TGTGCCAGCAGCCTTAGGGGTGCCAGGGCCTATGGCTACACCTTC.

The chain uses TRBV30 and TRBJ2-7; 9 bases align to TRBD1. The length of the CDR3 is 15 residues. With 0 bases clipped from V and 2 bases from J, the junction kept 5 bases outside the gene matches. Germline V gene data show CDR1 as GTSNPN and CDR2 as SVGIG (reference sequence). The CDR3 bases are TGTGCCTGGAGTGTACCGGGACAGGGCACCTACGAGCAGTACTTC. Amino acids: CAWSVPGQGTYEQYF.

The chain is built from TRBV18 and TRBJ1-1, with 7 bases aligning to TRBD1. V lost 3 bases and J lost 4; bases outside the gene matches: 8. There are 15 residues in the CDR3. The germline gives CDR1 KGHSH, CDR2 LQKENI. The CDR3 DNA is TGTGCCAGCTCACCCCGGGACAGCACAACCACTGAAGCTTTCTTT. Its protein is CASSPRDSTTTEAFF. Full variable domain (outside the CDR3, taken from reference TRBV18 and TRBJ1-1): NAGVMQNPRHLVRRRGQEARLRCSPMKGHSHVYWYRQLPEEGLKFMVYLQKENIIDESGMPKERFSAEFPKEGPSILRIQQVVRGDSAAYFCASSPRDSTTTEAFFGQGTRLTVV.

CDR3: CASSTVTSGANVLTF. In DNA form, the CDR3 reads TGTGCCAGTAGTACGGTTACTTCCGGGGCCAACGTCCTGACTTTC. This rearrangement joins TRBV19 to TRBJ2-6; D not certain. The V gene lost 4 bases and the J gene lost 4 bases, with 11 bases spanning the gap. This CDR3 has 15 residues. CDR1 is LNHDA, CDR2 SQIVND, per germline (reference sequence). The full variable domain, completed using reference TRBV19 and TRBJ2-6, is DGGITQSPKYLFRKEGQNVTLSCEQNLNHDAMYWYRQDPGQGLRLIYYSQIVNDFQKGDIAEGYSVSREKKESFPLTVTSAQKNPTAFYLCASSTVTSGANVLTFGAGSRLTVL.

This clone was picked up one time. The rearrangement links TRBV30 to TRBJ1-2; D perhaps matches TRBD1 (6 bases). Germline lookup yields CDR1 GTSNPN and CDR2 SVGIG (reference sequence). The length of the CDR3 is 13 residues. V was trimmed by 0 bases and J by 6 bases, leaving 11 bases between them. CDR3 protein: CAWSVLWTDGYTF. CDR3 bases: TGTGCCTGGAGTGTACTGTGGACAGATGGCTACACCTTC.

The CDR3 nucleotides read TGTGCCAGCAGCTTAAGCGGGACAGGTTTATATGGCTACACCTTC. Translation: CASSLSGTGLYGYTF. The gene calls are TRBV7-6 and TRBJ1-2; 8 bases match TRBD1. J lost 5 bases, V lost 2 bases, and 7 bases had no gene match. Germline-derived CDR1 and CDR2 are SGHVS and FNYEAQ. The CDR3 covers 15 residues.

The chain is built from TRBV28 and TRBJ1-5; D not resolved. This CDR3 spans 13 amino acids. Trimming shortened V by 6 bases and J by 4 bases, and 10 bases separated the two germline ends. In germline, CDR1 is MDHEN, CDR2 SYDVKM. CDR3 bases: TGTGCCAGCAGCCAACCCGGGAATCAGCCCCAGCATTTT. Protein sequence: CASSQPGNQPQHF.